The entry that follows covers one T cell receptor (beta chain) sequence. Its specificity is not known. The data are from a study of T-cell reconstitution after alpha-beta-depleted transplantation in children. The V end was cut by 3 bases, the J end by 4 bases, with 14 bases between. Per the germline V gene, CDR1 is KGHDR and CDR2 is SFDVKD. This CDR3 spans 16 amino acids. Points from the study as a whole: Day-60 TCRbeta diversity that was high in some patients was derived from surviving recipient T cells and thymic progenitors. Alpha-beta T cells present about two months after transplant were reported to originate from several hundred expanded graft clones. Diversity and T-cell counts at one year after transplant derived mostly from new T cells.

It was with unique molecular identifiers that the TCRbeta library was prepared. MiXCR, run by TCRdb on the PCR reads, gives a single entry per CDR3 protein. The table has about 98,000 distinct CDR3 sequences, under 25% seen once; the top ten hold about 22%. The sequence was collected from a boy aged 2 to 10 with acute lymphoblastic leukemia, due to receive a stem cell transplant. This specimen was PBMCs, taken before TCRalphabeta/CD19-depleted stem cell transplant. The rearrangement joins TRBV24-1 to TRBJ2-2; perhaps TRBD2 as D (6 bases). The CDR3 DNA sequence: TGTGCCACCAGTGATCCACTGGGGACTCCCACCGGGGAGCTGTTTTTT. Its protein is CATSDPLGTPTGELFF.